These 7 T cell receptor beta chains came from one sample sequenced in a study of blood T cell repertoires in COVID-19. Sequencing used immunoSEQ multiplex PCR; TCRdb keeps in-frame clones, though not all of them. The sample consists of roughly 360,000 clones, about 87% of them appearing once. Sequencing was done on a sample of PBMCs or T cells enriched from blood (not recorded which). The receptors were gathered from a man aged 30-40 years who had recovered from COVID-19.

The chain couples TRBV6-5 to TRBJ2-2, with 8 bases aligning to TRBD2. Germline V lookup: CDR1 MNHEY, CDR2 SVGAGI. V lost 8 bases to trimming and J lost 5 bases; unmatched junction nucleotides: 10. The CDR3 is 15 amino acids. CDR3 DNA sequence: TGTGCCAGCGTCGCCCTAGCGGGCGAGACCGGGGAGCTGTTTTTT. Protein product: CASVALAGETGELFF.

The CDR3 DNA sequence: TGTGCCAGCAGCGCCCACAGGGGGGAACTGTTTTTT. Its protein product is CASSAHRGELFF. V usage is TRBV9 and J usage is TRBJ1-4, with 8 bases that match TRBD1. The germline gives CDR1 SGDLS, CDR2 YYNGEE. V gave up 3 bases and J gave up 12 bases; unmatched junction bases: 4. This CDR3 comprises 12 residues.

The chain uses TRBV21-1 and TRBJ2-7; TRBD1 reflects the table's D call only, with no check against the DNA. TRBV21-1 is deemed a pseudogene. The CDR3 runs 13 residues. CDR3 DNA: TGTGCCAGCAGCTATTGGGGACACCTCGAGCAGTACTTC. It specifies CASSYWGHLEQYF.

The V call is TRBV7-6, the J call TRBJ1-3, with D perhaps matching TRBD1 (6 bases). The CDR3 has 15 residues. In germline, CDR1 is SGHVS, CDR2 FNYEAQ. V dropped 5 bases and J dropped 1 base, with 12 bases sitting between them. The CDR3 bases are TGTGCCAGCAGCCGGGACACGACATCTGGAAACACCATATATTTT. It is translated as CASSRDTTSGNTIYF.

The chain links TRBV5-6 to TRBJ1-2; D is unresolved. The CDR3 contains 13 residues. V lost 1 base, J lost 4 bases, and 8 bases lay in between. The V gene's germline CDR1 is SGHDT and CDR2 YYEEEE. The CDR3: CASSLPGIYGYTF. In DNA, the CDR3 is TGTGCCAGCAGCTTGCCCGGGATCTATGGCTACACCTTC.

The chain recombines TRBV2 with TRBJ1-5; the D gene is possibly TRBD1 (6 bases). V lost 7 bases to trimming and J lost 6 bases, with 16 bases between them. The CDR3 is 14 residues long. Germline V gene sequence: CDR1 SNHLY, CDR2 FYNNEI. In DNA, the CDR3 is TGTGCCAGCATGGTCCAGGGGCTAGGTCAGCCCCAGCATTTT. Translating gives CASMVQGLGQPQHF.

This chain uses TRBV19 with TRBJ2-1, with TRBD2 matching over 8 bases. Looked up from germline, CDR1 is LNHDA and CDR2 is SQIVND (reference sequence). This CDR3 is built from 14 residues. The ends lost 6 bases at V and 6 bases at J; junction bases unmatched: 7. The CDR3 region has the DNA TGTGCCAGTAGCGGGGGGGTCCGGCGCAATGAGCAGTTCTTC. Its protein is CASSGGVRRNEQFF.